These T cell receptor beta chains were read from a single sample in a study of identical twins. TCRdb itself ran the 5' RACE reads through MiXCR, one entry per CDR3 protein. This sample yields some 500,000 distinct CDR3 sequences, of which around a tenth are seen a single time; under 3.5% belongs to the top ten. The sample was also linked to a second study, of yellow fever vaccine responses in identical twins.

The sequenced sample consisted of PBMCs. The receptors derive from a woman aged 18-29 years in good health. The CDR3 runs from the conserved cysteine through the conserved F or W. Each record gives: V gene, clone size, J gene, D gene, CDR3 protein, CDR3 DNA. A D gene is named only where the DNA matches it firmly. Size is stated for part of the rows, as once, few or many counts, or as a class when the clone is expanded.

v_gene: TRBV24-1; abundance: many; j_gene: TRBJ1-2; d_gene: TRBD1; CDR3aa: CATSDTGTVNYGYTF; CDR3nt: TGTGCCACCAGTGATACCGGGACAGTGAACTATGGCTACACCTTC
v_gene: TRBV9; abundance: few; j_gene: TRBJ1-5; d_gene: TRBD1; CDR3aa: CASSVGQGPNQPQHF; CDR3nt: TGTGCCAGCAGCGTAGGACAGGGGCCGAATCAGCCCCAGCATTTT
v_gene: TRBV20-1; abundance: .; j_gene: TRBJ2-5; d_gene: .; CDR3aa: CSARGDVLETQYF; CDR3nt: TGCAGTGCTAGAGGGGACGTTCTCGAGACCCAGTACTTC
v_gene: TRBV9; abundance: many; j_gene: TRBJ2-7; d_gene: TRBD2; CDR3aa: CASSGLAGGPSYEQYF; CDR3nt: TGTGCCAGCAGCGGCTTAGCGGGGGGCCCCTCCTACGAGCAGTACTTC
v_gene: TRBV19; abundance: few; j_gene: TRBJ2-2; d_gene: TRBD2; CDR3aa: CASSMDSGFKSGELFF; CDR3nt: TGTGCCAGTAGTATGGATAGCGGGTTTAAATCCGGGGAGCTGTTTTTT
v_gene: TRBV7-2; abundance: many; j_gene: TRBJ2-1; d_gene: .; CDR3aa: CASSSPRQYNEQFF; CDR3nt: TGTGCCAGCAGCTCCCCACGCCAATACAATGAGCAGTTCTTC
v_gene: TRBV7-2; abundance: .; j_gene: TRBJ1-1; d_gene: .; CDR3aa: CASSSSSMNTEAFF; CDR3nt: TGTGCCAGCAGCTCCTCGTCAATGAACACTGAAGCTTTCTTT
v_gene: TRBV7-3; abundance: few; j_gene: TRBJ2-7; d_gene: TRBD2; CDR3aa: CASSLGLAGGEGSYEQYF; CDR3nt: TGTGCCAGCAGCTTAGGACTAGCGGGGGGTGAAGGCTCCTACGAGCAGTACTTC
v_gene: TRBV12-3/TRBV12-4; abundance: many; j_gene: TRBJ2-3; d_gene: TRBD2; CDR3aa: CASSPRLAGSTDTQYF; CDR3nt: TGCGCCAGCAGTCCCAGACTAGCGGGGTCCACAGATACGCAGTATTTT
v_gene: TRBV6-2/TRBV6-3; abundance: many; j_gene: TRBJ2-5; d_gene: TRBD2; CDR3aa: CASSAGTSQETQYF; CDR3nt: TGTGCCAGCAGCGCCGGGACTAGTCAAGAGACCCAGTACTTC
v_gene: TRBV7-2; abundance: many; j_gene: TRBJ2-3; d_gene: .; CDR3aa: CASSPSGRIDTQYF; CDR3nt: TGTGCCAGCAGCCCCAGCGGCCGTATCGATACGCAGTATTTT
v_gene: TRBV20-1; abundance: few; j_gene: TRBJ2-7; d_gene: TRBD2; CDR3aa: CSASWTSGKAYEQYF; CDR3nt: TGCAGTGCTAGTTGGACTAGCGGGAAAGCCTACGAGCAGTACTTC
v_gene: TRBV12-3/TRBV12-4; abundance: once; j_gene: TRBJ2-3; d_gene: .; CDR3aa: CASSILGGTDTQYF; CDR3nt: TGTGCCAGCAGCATACTAGGGGGCACAGATACGCAGTATTTT
v_gene: TRBV12-3/TRBV12-4; abundance: many; j_gene: TRBJ1-5; d_gene: .; CDR3aa: CASSTFGDQPQHF; CDR3nt: TGTGCCAGCAGTACCTTCGGAGATCAGCCCCAGCATTTT
v_gene: TRBV5-1; abundance: many; j_gene: TRBJ2-7; d_gene: .; CDR3aa: CASSLSRADYEQYF; CDR3nt: TGCGCCAGCAGCTTGAGTCGGGCGGACTACGAGCAGTACTTC
v_gene: TRBV15; abundance: few; j_gene: TRBJ2-3; d_gene: TRBD2; CDR3aa: CATSREGGVGTDTQYF; CDR3nt: TGTGCCACCAGCAGAGAGGGGGGGGTTGGCACAGATACGCAGTATTTT
v_gene: TRBV29-1; abundance: .; j_gene: TRBJ2-3; d_gene: .; CDR3aa: CSVAGRNTDTQYF; CDR3nt: TGCAGCGTCGCGGGGAGAAACACAGATACGCAGTATTTT
v_gene: TRBV6-5; abundance: many; j_gene: TRBJ1-5; d_gene: TRBD1; CDR3aa: CASSSGQGANQPQHF; CDR3nt: TGTGCCAGCAGTTCCGGACAGGGGGCCAATCAGCCCCAGCATTTT
v_gene: TRBV4-2; abundance: few; j_gene: TRBJ2-3; d_gene: TRBD2; CDR3aa: CASSQGTSGSFSDTQYF; CDR3nt: TGTGCCAGCAGCCAAGGGACTAGCGGGAGTTTTTCAGATACGCAGTATTTT
v_gene: TRBV6-2/TRBV6-3; abundance: .; j_gene: TRBJ2-1; d_gene: TRBD2; CDR3aa: CATAKIPFSSELAGYNEQFF; CDR3nt: TGTGCCACCGCTAAAATCCCCTTCTCCTCAGAGCTAGCGGGCTACAATGAGCAGTTCTTC
v_gene: TRBV27; abundance: .; j_gene: TRBJ2-7; d_gene: TRBD1; CDR3aa: CASSLSWGQAGEQYF; CDR3nt: TGTGCCAGCAGTTTAAGTTGGGGACAGGCGGGCGAGCAGTACTTC
v_gene: TRBV5-6; abundance: .; j_gene: TRBJ1-1; d_gene: TRBD1; CDR3aa: CASSPGQVYTEAFF; CDR3nt: TGTGCCAGCAGTCCCGGACAGGTTTACACTGAAGCTTTCTTT
v_gene: TRBV12-3/TRBV12-4; abundance: few; j_gene: TRBJ2-3; d_gene: TRBD2; CDR3aa: CASSLEAGGQNTQYF; CDR3nt: TGTGCCAGCAGTTTAGAAGCGGGGGGGCAGAATACGCAGTATTTT